These 2 T cell receptor beta chains were all obtained from the same sample, sequenced in a study of T cell changes during pregnancy in multiple sclerosis. Profiled with immunoSEQ multiplex PCR; TCRdb holds only in-frame clones, not every one. This sample has around 59,000 clones, with 80% to 95% found just once. Sequenced material: peripheral blood, taken in the first trimester of pregnancy. Receptors originate from a female donor with multiple sclerosis, enrolled in a pregnancy study.

V and J are TRBV7-2 and TRBJ1-2; 7 bases map to TRBD1. The V segment lost 4 bases and the J segment 4 bases; nucleotides outside the gene matches: 0. Germline values: CDR1 SGHTA, CDR2 FQGNSA. CDR3 length equals 12 residues. CDR3 sequence reads: CASSSGGYGYTF. DNA of the CDR3: TGTGCCAGCAGCTCAGGGGGCTATGGCTACACCTTC. Supplemented by reference TRBV7-2 and TRBJ1-2, the full variable domain reads GAGVSQSPSNKVTEKGKDVELRCDPISGHTALYWYRQSLGQGLEFLIYFQGNSAPDKSGLPSDRFSAERTGGSVSTLTIQRTQQEDSAVYLCASSSGGYGYTFGSGTRLTVV.

The chain combines TRBV7-2 with TRBJ2-7; possibly TRBD1 for D (6 bases). Deletions cut 4 bases from V and 2 bases from J, with 18 bases between. This CDR3 has 16 amino acids. CDR1 and CDR2 from the germline V gene are SGHTA and FQGNSA. Here the CDR3 reads CASSSNSRTAAYEQYF. In DNA, the CDR3 is TGTGCCAGCAGCTCCAATAGTAGGACAGCCGCCTACGAGCAGTACTTC.